This T cell receptor beta chain was captured by sequencing in a study of T cell repertoires in cytomegalovirus infection. Across the whole study: CMV infection together with matching HLA type was indicated by public TCR beta signatures.

TCRdb re-called the reads through MiXCR, storing one row per CDR3 protein. The table shows approximately 700,000 distinct CDR3 sequences, with less than 40% occurring only once. Notes on this clonotype: Its antigen is unknown.

The CDR3 covers 17 residues. Trimming took 2 bases from V and 8 from J, leaving 24 bases between them. Germline-derived CDR1 and CDR2 are MNHEY and SVGAGI. Study outcomes and limitations: Dominating the ex vivo response were TCR beta clonotypes that were CMV-specific and HLA-C-restricted. Cumulative frequency (of public TCR beta family members) identified carriers of CMV plus the relevant HLA.

The receptor was isolated from a human donor in good health (CMV status not recorded). Some clones in this sample may be carry-over from other donors' samples. Sequencing input: PBMCs. This rearrangement joins TRBV6-5 to TRBJ1-2, with D perhaps TRBD1 (5 bases). The CDR3 DNA is TGTGCCAGCAGTTACGTCCTGGGGGGGGTCAAGAGGCGAGGCTACACCTTC. Amino acid sequence: CASSYVLGGVKRRGYTF.